The source of this T cell receptor beta chain is a study of siplizumab effects on memory and regulatory T cells. The study, taken as a whole, reports: Alloreactive sequences tracing back to unstimulated CD4+ memory cells were significantly reduced by siplizumab.

On this clone: Its cognate antigen is unknown.

Deletions cut 2 bases from V and 0 bases from J, with 7 bases between. Germline CDR1 reads MNHEY; CDR2 reads SMNVEV (reference sequence). This CDR3 spans 15 amino acids. Sequenced by immunoSEQ multiplex PCR; TCRdb stores in-frame clones only, minus some. The repertoire has some 100,000 clones, around 90% of them found once; the top ten carry approximately 2.7%. The source is a human donor in good health. Some clones in this sample may be carry-over from other donors' samples. The V gene is TRBV27, the J gene TRBJ2-2, with D unresolved. Sequenced sample: CD4+ T cells sorted from blood. CDR3 bases: TGTGCCAGCAGTTTAGGCAGTGCGAACACCGGGGAGCTGTTTTTT. This gives the protein CASSLGSANTGELFF.